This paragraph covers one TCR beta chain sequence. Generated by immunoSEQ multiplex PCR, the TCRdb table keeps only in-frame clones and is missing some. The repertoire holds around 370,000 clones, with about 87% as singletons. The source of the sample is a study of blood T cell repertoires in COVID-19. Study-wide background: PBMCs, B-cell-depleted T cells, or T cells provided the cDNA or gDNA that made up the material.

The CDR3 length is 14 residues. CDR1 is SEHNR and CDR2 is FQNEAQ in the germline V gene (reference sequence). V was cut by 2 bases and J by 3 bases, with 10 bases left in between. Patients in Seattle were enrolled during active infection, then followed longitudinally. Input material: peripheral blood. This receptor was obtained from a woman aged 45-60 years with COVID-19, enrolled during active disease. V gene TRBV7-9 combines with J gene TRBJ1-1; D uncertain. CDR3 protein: CASSLSYVDTEAFF. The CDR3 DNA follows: TGTGCCAGCAGCTTATCCTACGTCGACACTGAAGCTTTCTTT. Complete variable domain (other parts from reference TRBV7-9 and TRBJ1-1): DTGVSQNPRHKITKRGQNVTFRCDPISEHNRLYWYRQTLGQGPEFLTYFQNEAQLEKSRLLSDRFSAERPKGSFSTLEIQRTEQGDSAMYLCASSLSYVDTEAFFGQGTRLTVV.